Given below is one T cell receptor (beta chain) in context. The target antigen is unknown. Researchers took lesional scalp punch biopsies and peripheral blood from people who were alopecia areata patients. This record belongs to a study of CD8+ T cells in alopecia areata. Study context: Dosing with tofacitinib proceeded for 6 to 18 months, followed by 6 months off drug.

This CDR3 spans 15 amino acids. Trimming took 3 bases from V and 0 from J, leaving 12 bases between them. Germline CDR1 reads SGHNT; CDR2 reads YYREEE (reference sequence). Overall study results and limits: Researchers reported that TCR sharing among patients proved less clear than in mice, possibly HLA-linked.

Sequencing used cDNA as its template, made by extracting RNA and reverse transcribing it. Assay used: immunoSEQ multiplex PCR; TCRdb lists only in-frame clones, some missing. The sample carries 100,000 to 150,000 clones, approximately 58% recorded once. The source material was CD4+ T cells sorted from blood, sampled at week 0. The chain carries TRBV5-4 and TRBJ1-2; D is ambiguous. The clonotype comes from a human donor with alopecia areata. For the CDR3, the DNA is TGTGCCAGCAGCTATCGAGGTAGTGCTAACTATGGCTACACCTTC. Protein product: CASSYRGSANYGYTF.